The clone carrying this T cell receptor beta chain has a single count. Original handling: For nucleated cells, counts were estimated from reference gene primer amplification. Sequencing used immunoSEQ multiplex PCR; TCRdb keeps in-frame clones, though not all of them. The DNA was the basis for D and trimming; V, J and clone size are from that table. This table has 300,000 or so clones, roughly 92% appearing once. The data belong to a study of blood T cell repertoires in COVID-19. Across the study: Acute and convalescent COVID-19 samples came from the United States, Italy and Spain. T cells, B-cell-depleted T cells, or PBMCs provided the cDNA or gDNA that served as material.

The CDR3 is 15 amino acids. Germline CDR1 LNHDA, CDR2 SQIVND (reference sequence). V dropped 4 bases and J dropped 4; count of bases not matched to a gene: 5. The Seattle patients joined while their infection was active and were tracked longitudinally afterward. The TCR comes from a woman between 25 and 40 years old with COVID-19, enrolled during active disease. The specimen was peripheral blood. J is TRBJ1-2 and V is TRBV19; 11 bases map to TRBD1. CDR3 sequence: CASSTAGTGGYGYTF. The CDR3, as DNA: TGTGCCAGTAGTACCGCCGGGACAGGGGGCTATGGCTACACCTTC. Complete variable domain (other parts from reference TRBV19 and TRBJ1-2): DGGITQSPKYLFRKEGQNVTLSCEQNLNHDAMYWYRQDPGQGLRLIYYSQIVNDFQKGDIAEGYSVSREKKESFPLTVTSAQKNPTAFYLCASSTAGTGGYGYTFGSGTRLTVV.